This section outlines one T cell receptor beta chain sequence together with its context. Its specificity is unknown. PCR employed 60 Vbeta and 13 Jbeta primers. Data came from immunoSEQ multiplex PCR; TCRdb stores just in-frame clones and leaves some out. This table has 150,000 to 200,000 clones, 79% appearing once. Trimming removed 4 bases from V and 5 bases from J, with 9 bases in between. CDR1 MNHNS and CDR2 SASEGT come from the germline V gene. This CDR3 is built from 14 residues. This record belongs to a study of cytomegalovirus exposure and HLA in healthy donors. Study results and limitations: The study listed 150 to 200 cytomegalovirus-associated TCR beta chains.

Sample: PBMCs. The V and J genes are TRBV6-1 and TRBJ1-6, with D possibly being TRBD1 (5 bases). The TCR originated in a woman aged 45 to 65 in good health and CMV-seronegative. CDR3 sequence reads: CASSVTGDNSPLHF. Written as DNA, the CDR3 is TGTGCCAGCAGTGTAACAGGCGATAATTCACCCCTCCACTTT.